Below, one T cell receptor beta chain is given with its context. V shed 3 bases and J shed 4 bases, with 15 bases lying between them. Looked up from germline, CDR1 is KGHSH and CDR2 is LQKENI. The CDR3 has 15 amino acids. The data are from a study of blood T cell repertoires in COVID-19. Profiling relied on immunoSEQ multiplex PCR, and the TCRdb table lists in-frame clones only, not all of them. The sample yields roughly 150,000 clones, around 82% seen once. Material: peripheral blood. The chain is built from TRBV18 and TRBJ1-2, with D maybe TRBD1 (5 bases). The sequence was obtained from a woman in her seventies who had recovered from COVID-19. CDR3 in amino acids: CASSPSDSLFYGYTF. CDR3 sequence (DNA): TGTGCCAGCTCACCCTCCGACAGTCTGTTCTATGGCTACACCTTC.